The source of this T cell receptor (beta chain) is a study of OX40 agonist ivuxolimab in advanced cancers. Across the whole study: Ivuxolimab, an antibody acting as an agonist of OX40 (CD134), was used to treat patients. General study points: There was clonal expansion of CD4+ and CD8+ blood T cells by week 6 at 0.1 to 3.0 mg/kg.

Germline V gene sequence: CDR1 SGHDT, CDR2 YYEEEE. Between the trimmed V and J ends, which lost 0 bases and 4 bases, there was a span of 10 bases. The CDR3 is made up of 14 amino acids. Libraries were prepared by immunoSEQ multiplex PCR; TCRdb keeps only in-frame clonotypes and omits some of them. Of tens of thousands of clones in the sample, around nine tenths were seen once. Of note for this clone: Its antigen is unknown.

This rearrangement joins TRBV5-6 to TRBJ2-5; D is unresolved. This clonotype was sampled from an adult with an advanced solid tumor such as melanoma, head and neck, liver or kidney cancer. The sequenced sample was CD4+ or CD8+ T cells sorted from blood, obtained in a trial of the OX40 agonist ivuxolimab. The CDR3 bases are TGTGCCAGCAGCTTGGATGGGTTTGGAGAGACCCAGTACTTC. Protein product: CASSLDGFGETQYF.